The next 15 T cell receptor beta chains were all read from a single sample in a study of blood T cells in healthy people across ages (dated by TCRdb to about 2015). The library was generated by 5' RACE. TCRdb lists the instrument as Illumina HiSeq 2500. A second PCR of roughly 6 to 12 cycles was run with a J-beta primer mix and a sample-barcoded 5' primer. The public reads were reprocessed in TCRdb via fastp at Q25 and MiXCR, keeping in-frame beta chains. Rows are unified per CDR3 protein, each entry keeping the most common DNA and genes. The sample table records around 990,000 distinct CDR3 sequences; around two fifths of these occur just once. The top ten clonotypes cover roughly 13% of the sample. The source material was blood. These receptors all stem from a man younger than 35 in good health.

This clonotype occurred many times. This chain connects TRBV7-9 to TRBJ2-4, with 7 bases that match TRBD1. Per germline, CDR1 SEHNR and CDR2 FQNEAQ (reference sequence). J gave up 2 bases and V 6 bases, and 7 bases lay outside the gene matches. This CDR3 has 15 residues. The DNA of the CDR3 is TGTGCCAGCAGTAAAGCACAGGGGTCCAAAAACATTCAGTACTTC. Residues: CASSKAQGSKNIQYF.

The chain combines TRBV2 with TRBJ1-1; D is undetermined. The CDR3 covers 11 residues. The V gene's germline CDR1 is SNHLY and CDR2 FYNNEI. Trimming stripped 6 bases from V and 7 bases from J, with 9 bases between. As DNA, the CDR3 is TGTGCCAGCAGACCCGGGAGTGAAGCTTTCTTT. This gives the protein CASRPGSEAFF.

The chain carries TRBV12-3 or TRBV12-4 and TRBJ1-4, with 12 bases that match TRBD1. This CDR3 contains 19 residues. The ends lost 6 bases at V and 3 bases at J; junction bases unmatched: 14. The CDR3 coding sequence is TGTGCCAGCAGAGCCGGGGACAGGGGGCTGGGTTCAGCTAATGAAAAACTGTTTTTT. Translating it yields CASRAGDRGLGSANEKLFF.

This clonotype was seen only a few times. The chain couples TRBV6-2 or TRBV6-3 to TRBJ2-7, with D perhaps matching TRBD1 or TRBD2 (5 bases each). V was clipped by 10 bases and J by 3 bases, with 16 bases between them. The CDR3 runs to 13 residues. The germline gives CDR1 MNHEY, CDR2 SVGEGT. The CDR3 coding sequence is TGTGCCACGAGGGACGGTGGTCGCTACGAGCAGTACTTC. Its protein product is CATRDGGRYEQYF.

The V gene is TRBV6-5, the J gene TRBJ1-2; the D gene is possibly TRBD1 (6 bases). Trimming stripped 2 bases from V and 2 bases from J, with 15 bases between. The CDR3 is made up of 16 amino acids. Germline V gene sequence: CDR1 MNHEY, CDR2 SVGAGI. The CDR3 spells CASSYHTRGGNYGYTF. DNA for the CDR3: TGTGCCAGCAGTTACCACACCCGAGGGGGGAACTATGGCTACACCTTC.

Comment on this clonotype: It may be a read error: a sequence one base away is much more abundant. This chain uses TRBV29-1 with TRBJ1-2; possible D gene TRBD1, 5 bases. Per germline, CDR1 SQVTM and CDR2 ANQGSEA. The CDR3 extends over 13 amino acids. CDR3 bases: TGCGGCGTTGAAGTTTTCTCGGGGGATGGCTACACCTTC. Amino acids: CGVEVFSGDGYTF.

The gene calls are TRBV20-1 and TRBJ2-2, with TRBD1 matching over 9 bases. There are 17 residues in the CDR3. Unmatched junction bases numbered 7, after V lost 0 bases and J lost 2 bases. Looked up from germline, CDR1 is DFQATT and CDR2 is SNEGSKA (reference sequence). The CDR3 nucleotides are TGCAGTGCTAGAGATCTCGGGGACAGGGTTAACACCGGGGAGCTGTTTTTT. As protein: CSARDLGDRVNTGELFF.

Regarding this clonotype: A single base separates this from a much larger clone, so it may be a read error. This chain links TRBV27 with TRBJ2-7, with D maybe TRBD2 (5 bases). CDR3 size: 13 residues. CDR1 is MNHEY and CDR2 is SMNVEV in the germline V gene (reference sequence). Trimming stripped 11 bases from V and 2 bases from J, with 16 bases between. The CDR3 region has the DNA TGTGCCTGCGGAATAGACGGGGCCTACGAGCAGTACTTC. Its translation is CACGIDGAYEQYF.

The CDR3 region has the DNA TGTGCCAGCAGCTTAGAAATGGACACTGAAGCTTTCTTT. It specifies CASSLEMDTEAFF. The genes are TRBV11-3 and TRBJ1-1; the D is unclear. Germline-derived CDR1 and CDR2 are SGHNT and YENEEA. The CDR3 runs 13 residues. Trimming removed 0 bases from V and 3 bases from J, with 5 bases in between.

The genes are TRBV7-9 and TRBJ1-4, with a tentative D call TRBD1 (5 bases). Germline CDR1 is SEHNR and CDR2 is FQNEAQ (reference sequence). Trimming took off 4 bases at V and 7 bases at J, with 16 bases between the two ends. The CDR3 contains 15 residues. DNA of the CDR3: TGTGCCAGCAGCTGGGGCGGGGGGAGGACTGAAAAACTGTTTTTT. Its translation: CASSWGGGRTEKLFF.

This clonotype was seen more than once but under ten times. CDR3: CASTYGDQPQHF. CDR3 DNA: TGTGCCAGCACCTACGGGGATCAGCCCCAGCATTTT. The chain combines TRBV7-9 with TRBJ1-5; D gene uncertain. Germline CDR1 and CDR2: SEHNR and FQNEAQ (reference sequence). The V gene lost 7 bases and the J gene lost 5 bases, with 9 bases spanning the gap. This CDR3 has 12 amino acids.

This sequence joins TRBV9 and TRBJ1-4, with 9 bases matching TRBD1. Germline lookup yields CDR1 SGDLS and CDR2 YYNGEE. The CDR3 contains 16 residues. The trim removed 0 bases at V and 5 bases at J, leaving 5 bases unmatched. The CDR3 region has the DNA TGTGCCAGCAGCGTAGCTCCGGGACAGGGAAATGAAAAACTGTTTTTT. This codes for CASSVAPGQGNEKLFF. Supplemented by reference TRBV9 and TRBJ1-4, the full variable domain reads DSGVTQTPKHLITATGQRVTLRCSPRSGDLSVYWYQQSLDQGLQFLIQYYNGEERAKGNILERFSAQQFPDLHSELNLSSLELGDSALYFCASSVAPGQGNEKLFFGSGTQLSVL.

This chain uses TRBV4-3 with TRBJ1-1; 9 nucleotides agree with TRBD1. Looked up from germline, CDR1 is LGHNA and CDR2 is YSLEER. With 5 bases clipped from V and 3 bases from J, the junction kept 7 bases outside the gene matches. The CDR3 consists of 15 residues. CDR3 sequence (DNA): TGCGCCAGCAGCTTCGGGACAGGGTACGACACTGAAGCTTTCTTT. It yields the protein CASSFGTGYDTEAFF.

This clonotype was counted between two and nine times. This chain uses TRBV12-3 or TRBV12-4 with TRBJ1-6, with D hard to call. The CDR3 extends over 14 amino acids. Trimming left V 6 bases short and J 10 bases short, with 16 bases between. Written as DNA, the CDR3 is TGTGCCAGCAGCCAGAGTAATGGGAACTCACCCCTCCACTTT. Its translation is CASSQSNGNSPLHF.

In DNA form, the CDR3 reads TGTGCCAGCTCACCAGAGGGAATAAGTACTGAAGCTTTCTTT. It specifies CASSPEGISTEAFF. The rearrangement joins TRBV18 to TRBJ1-1, with D hard to call. Trimming removed 2 bases from V and 5 bases from J, with 12 bases in between. The length of the CDR3 is 14 residues. Germline values: CDR1 KGHSH, CDR2 LQKENI. The full variable domain, rest sourced from reference TRBV18 and TRBJ1-1, is NAGVMQNPRHLVRRRGQEARLRCSPMKGHSHVYWYRQLPEEGLKFMVYLQKENIIDESGMPKERFSAEFPKEGPSILRIQQVVRGDSAAYFCASSPEGISTEAFFGQGTRLTVV.